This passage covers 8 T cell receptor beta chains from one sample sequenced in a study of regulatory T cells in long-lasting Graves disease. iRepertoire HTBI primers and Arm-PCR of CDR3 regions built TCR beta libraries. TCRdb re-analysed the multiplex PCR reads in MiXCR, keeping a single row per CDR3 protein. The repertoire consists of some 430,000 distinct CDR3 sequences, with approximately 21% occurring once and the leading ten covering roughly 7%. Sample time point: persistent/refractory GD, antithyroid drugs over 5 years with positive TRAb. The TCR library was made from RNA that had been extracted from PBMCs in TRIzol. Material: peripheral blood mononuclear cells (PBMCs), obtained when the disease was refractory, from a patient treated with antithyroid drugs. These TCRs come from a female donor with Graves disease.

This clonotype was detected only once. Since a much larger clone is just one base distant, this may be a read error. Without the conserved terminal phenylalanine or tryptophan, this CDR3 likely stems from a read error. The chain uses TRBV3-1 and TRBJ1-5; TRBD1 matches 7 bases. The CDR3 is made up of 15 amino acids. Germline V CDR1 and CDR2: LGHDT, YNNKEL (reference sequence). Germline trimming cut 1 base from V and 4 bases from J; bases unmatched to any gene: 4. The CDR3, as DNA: TGTGCCAGCAGCCAAGGAGGGACAGAAAATCAGCCCCAGCATCTT. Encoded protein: CASSQGGTENQPQHL.

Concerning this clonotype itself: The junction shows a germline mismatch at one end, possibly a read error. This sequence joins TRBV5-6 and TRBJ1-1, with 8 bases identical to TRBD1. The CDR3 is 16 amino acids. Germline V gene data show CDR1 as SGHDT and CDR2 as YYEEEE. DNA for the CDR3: TGTGCCAGCAGCTTATCCGGGACAGGCATGAACACTGAAACTTTCTTT. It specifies CASSLSGTGMNTETFF.

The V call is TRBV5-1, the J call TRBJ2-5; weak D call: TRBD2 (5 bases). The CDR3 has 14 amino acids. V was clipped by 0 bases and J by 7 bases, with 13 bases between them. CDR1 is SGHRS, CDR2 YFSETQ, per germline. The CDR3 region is CASSLVAARGTQYF. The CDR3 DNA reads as TGCGCCAGCAGCTTGGTCGCAGCCCGGGGGACCCAGTACTTC.

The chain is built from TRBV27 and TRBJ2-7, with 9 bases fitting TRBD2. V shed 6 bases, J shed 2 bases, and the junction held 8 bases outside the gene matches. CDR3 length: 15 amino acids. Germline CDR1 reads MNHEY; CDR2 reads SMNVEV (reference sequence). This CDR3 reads CASRALSGSPYEQYF. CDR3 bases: TGTGCCAGCAGGGCCCTTAGCGGGAGTCCCTACGAGCAGTACTTC.

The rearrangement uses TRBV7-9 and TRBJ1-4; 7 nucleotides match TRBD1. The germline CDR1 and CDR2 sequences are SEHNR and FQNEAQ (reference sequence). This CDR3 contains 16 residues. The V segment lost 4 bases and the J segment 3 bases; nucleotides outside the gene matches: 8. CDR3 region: CASSSPGQDSNEKLFF. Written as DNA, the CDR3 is TGTGCCAGCAGCTCCCCCGGACAGGACTCTAATGAAAAACTGTTTTTT.

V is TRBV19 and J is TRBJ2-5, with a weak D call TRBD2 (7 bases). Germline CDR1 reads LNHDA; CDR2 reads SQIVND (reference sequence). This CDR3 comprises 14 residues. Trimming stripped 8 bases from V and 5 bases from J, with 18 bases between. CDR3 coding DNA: TGTGCCAGTGGCGGAAACAGGGAGGGGGAGACCCAGTACTTC. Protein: CASGGNREGETQYF.

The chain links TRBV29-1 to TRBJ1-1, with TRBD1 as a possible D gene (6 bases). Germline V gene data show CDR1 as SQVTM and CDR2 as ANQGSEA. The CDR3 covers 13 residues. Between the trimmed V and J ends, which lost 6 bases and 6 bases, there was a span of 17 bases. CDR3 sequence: CSVETGGGPEAFF. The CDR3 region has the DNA TGCAGCGTCGAAACTGGGGGGGGCCCTGAAGCTTTCTTT.

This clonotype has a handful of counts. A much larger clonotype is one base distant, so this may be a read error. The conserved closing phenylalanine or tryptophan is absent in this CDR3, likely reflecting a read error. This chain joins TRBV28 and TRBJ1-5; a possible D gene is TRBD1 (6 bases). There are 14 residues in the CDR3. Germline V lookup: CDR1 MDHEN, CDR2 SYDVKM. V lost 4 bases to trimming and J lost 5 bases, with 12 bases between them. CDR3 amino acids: CASSSGDSYQPQHS. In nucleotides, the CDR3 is TGTGCCAGCAGTTCAGGGGATAGTTATCAGCCCCAGCATTCT.